This T cell receptor beta chain derives from a study of OX40 agonist ivuxolimab in advanced cancers. In the study overall: At doses from 0.01 to 10 mg/kg, patients were given intravenous ivuxolimab every 2 weeks. Treatment received earlier with anti-PD-1, anti-PD-L1 or anti-CTLA-4 agents was allowed, and under 50% had some.

As to this clone: Antigen: not known.

Trimming pared 8 bases from V and 6 bases from J, leaving 12 bases between. Germline V gene sequence: CDR1 WSHSY, CDR2 SAAADI. The CDR3 runs 12 residues. Notes on the study in general: In CD8+ T cells, expanded clones were on average more numerous than in CD4+. At 0.1 to 3.0 mg/kg, CD4+ and CD8+ blood T cells expanded clonally by week 6.

Method: immunoSEQ multiplex PCR; TCRdb's copy keeps in-frame clones and lacks some. This table holds about 82,000 clones, roughly 85% found once. This chain links TRBV10-2 with TRBJ2-3, with D possibly being TRBD2 (5 bases). This TCR came from an adult with an advanced solid tumor such as melanoma, head and neck, liver or kidney cancer. Sequences were derived from CD4+ or CD8+ T cells sorted from blood, sampled in a trial of the OX40 agonist ivuxolimab. CDR3: CASCVGGDTQYF. CDR3 nucleotides: TGCGCCAGCTGTGTCGGCGGGGATACGCAGTATTTT.